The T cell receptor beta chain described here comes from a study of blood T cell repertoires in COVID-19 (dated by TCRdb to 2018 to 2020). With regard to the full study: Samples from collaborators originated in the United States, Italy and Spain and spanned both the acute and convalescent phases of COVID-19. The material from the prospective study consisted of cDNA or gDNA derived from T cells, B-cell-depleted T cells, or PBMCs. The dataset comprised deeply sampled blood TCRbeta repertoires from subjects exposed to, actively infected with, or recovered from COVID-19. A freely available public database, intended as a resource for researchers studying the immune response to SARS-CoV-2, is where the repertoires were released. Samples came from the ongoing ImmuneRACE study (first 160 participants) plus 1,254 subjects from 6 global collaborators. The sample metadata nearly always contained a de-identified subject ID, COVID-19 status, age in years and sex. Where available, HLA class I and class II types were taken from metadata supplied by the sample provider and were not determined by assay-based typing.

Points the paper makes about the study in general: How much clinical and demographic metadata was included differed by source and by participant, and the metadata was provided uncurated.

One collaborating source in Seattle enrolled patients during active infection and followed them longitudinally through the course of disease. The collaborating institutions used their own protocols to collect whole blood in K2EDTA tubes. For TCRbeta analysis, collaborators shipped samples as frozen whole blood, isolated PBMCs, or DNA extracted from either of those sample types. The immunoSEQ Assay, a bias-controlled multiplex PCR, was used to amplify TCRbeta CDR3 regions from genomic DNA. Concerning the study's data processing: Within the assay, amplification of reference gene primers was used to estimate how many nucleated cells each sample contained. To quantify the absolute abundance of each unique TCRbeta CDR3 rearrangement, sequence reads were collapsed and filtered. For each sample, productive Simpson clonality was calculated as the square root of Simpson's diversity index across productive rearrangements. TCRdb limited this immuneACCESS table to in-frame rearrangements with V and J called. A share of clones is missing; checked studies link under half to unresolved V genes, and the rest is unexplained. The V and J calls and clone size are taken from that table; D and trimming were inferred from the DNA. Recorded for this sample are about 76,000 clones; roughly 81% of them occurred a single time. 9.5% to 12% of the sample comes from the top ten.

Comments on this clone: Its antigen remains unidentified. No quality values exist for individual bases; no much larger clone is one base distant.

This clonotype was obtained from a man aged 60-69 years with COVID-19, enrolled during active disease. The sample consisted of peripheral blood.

The CDR3 protein sequence reads: CASSQNSGGKETQYF. The sequenced DNA: TGTGCCAGCAGCCAAAATAGCGGGGGCAAAGAGACCCAGTACTTC. The chain couples TRBV3-1 (or the pseudogene TRBV3-2) to TRBJ2-5; the junction holds 9 bases that match TRBD2. CDR3 length: 15 amino acids, cysteine to phenylalanine. The retained sequence is limited to the CDR3, 45 bases, with the frame set at the first base. According to the germline V gene (reference sequence), CDR1 reads LGHDT and CDR2 reads YNNKEL. For this chain, trimming is 2 bases at the V end and 3 bases at the J end, and the number of junction bases without a gene match is 4.